The 14 T cell receptor beta chains below all came from one sample that was sequenced in a study of CD8 T cells in ankylosing spondylitis. TCRdb itself ran the 5' RACE reads through MiXCR, one entry per CDR3 protein. The sample has more than 150,000 distinct CDR3 sequences; roughly 20% are singletons. Sequenced material: blood, either unsorted or a sorted T cell fraction (not recorded which). These receptor sequences come from a male donor under 30 with ankylosing spondylitis or in good health (not recorded which).

The sample holds many counts of this clonotype. The V call is TRBV28, the J call TRBJ2-1, with 9 bases that match TRBD1. CDR1 MDHEN and CDR2 SYDVKM come from the germline V gene. The junction had 5 bases not matched to a gene; V was cut back by 3 bases and J by 5 bases. The CDR3 is 15 amino acids. The CDR3 spells CASSFLDRGNNEQFF. The CDR3 bases are TGTGCCAGCAGTTTCCTCGACAGGGGGAACAATGAGCAGTTCTTC.

This clonotype was observed many times. V and J are TRBV12-3 or TRBV12-4 and TRBJ2-7; D is unresolved. Between the trimmed V and J ends, which lost 3 bases and 3 bases, there was a span of 12 bases. This CDR3 spans 14 amino acids. CDR3 sequence: CASSFGFYGYEQYF. The DNA for the CDR3 is TGTGCCAGCAGTTTTGGGTTCTATGGCTACGAGCAGTACTTC.

This clonotype was observed many times. The CDR3 coding sequence is TGTGCCAGCAGTGAAGCGCGGGATAGCGTGCAGTTCTTC. It translates to CASSEARDSVQFF. This sequence joins TRBV2 and TRBJ2-1; maybe TRBD2 (6 bases). There are 13 residues in the CDR3. Trimming pared 0 bases from V and 12 bases from J, leaving 12 bases between. Germline loops: CDR1 SNHLY, CDR2 FYNNEI.

This clonotype was detected many times. This rearrangement joins TRBV15 to TRBJ1-2, with a possible D match to TRBD1 (6 bases). Trimming left V 2 bases short and J 4 bases short, with 17 bases between. The CDR3 loop spans 16 amino acids. Germline-derived CDR1 and CDR2 are LNHNV and YYDKDF (reference sequence). The CDR3, as DNA: TGTGCCACCAGCAGAACTAGGACAGCGGCTAGCTATGGCTACACCTTC. Translation: CATSRTRTAASYGYTF. Combining the CDR3 with reference TRBV15 and TRBJ1-2 gives the whole variable domain DAMVIQNPRYQVTQFGKPVTLSCSQTLNHNVMYWYQQKSSQAPKLLFHYYDKDFNNEADTPDNFQSRRPNTSFCFLDIRSPGLGDTAMYLCATSRTRTAASYGYTFGSGTRLTVV.

This clonotype was recorded at least ten times. The J gene is TRBJ1-2, the V gene TRBV29-1; possibly TRBD1 for D (5 bases). Germline V gives CDR1 SQVTM, CDR2 ANQGSEA. V lost 7 bases, J lost 7 bases, and 13 bases lay in between. The CDR3 spans 11 residues. The CDR3 is CSGIGGAGYTF. Here the CDR3 DNA reads TGCAGCGGGATCGGCGGGGCTGGCTACACCTTC.

This clonotype showed up many times. The rearrangement joins TRBV4-1 to TRBJ2-5; 8 positions match TRBD2. This CDR3 is built from 15 residues. Germline-derived CDR1 and CDR2 are MGHRA and YSYEKL. The J segment lost 4 bases and the V segment lost 4 bases, leaving 8 bases of the junction unmatched. The CDR3 DNA is TGCGCCAGCAGCCCCCTGGGACTAGTTCGAGAGACCCAGTACTTC. Residues: CASSPLGLVRETQYF.

This clonotype was recorded at least ten times. V usage is TRBV7-2 and J usage is TRBJ1-3; D not resolved. Trimming left V 1 base short and J 2 bases short, with 15 bases between. This CDR3 is built from 17 residues. Germline V gene lookup returns CDR1 SGHTA and CDR2 FQGNSA. CDR3 DNA sequence: TGTGCCAGCAGCTTAGTTGGTGGTACCCTTACTGGAAACACCATATATTTT. Translation gives CASSLVGGTLTGNTIYF.

The rearrangement joins TRBV6-5 to TRBJ1-2; no clear D. The germline gives CDR1 MNHEY, CDR2 SVGAGI. Trimming took 2 bases from V and 8 from J, leaving 12 bases between them. The CDR3 contains 13 residues. Here the CDR3 DNA reads TGTGCCAGCAGTTACGGCGGAAATGGAGGCTACACCTTC. It encodes CASSYGGNGGYTF.

This clonotype was recorded many times. The V and J genes are TRBV29-1 and TRBJ1-1; no reliable D call. The germline V gene has CDR1 SQVTM and CDR2 ANQGSEA. V lost 1 base and J 3 bases, leaving 9 bases between the germline ends. This CDR3 spans 13 amino acids. CDR3: CSVEGRMDTEAFF. In nucleotides, the CDR3 is TGCAGCGTTGAAGGGAGGATGGACACTGAAGCTTTCTTT. The whole variable domain, filled in from reference TRBV29-1 and TRBJ1-1, reads SAVISQKPSRDICQRGTSLTIQCQVDSQVTMMFWYRQQPGQSLTLIATANQGSEATYESGFVIDKFPISRPNLTFSTLTVSNMSPEDSSIYLCSVEGRMDTEAFFGQGTRLTVV.

This clonotype was seen ten or more times. The chain recombines TRBV6-2 or TRBV6-3 with TRBJ2-3; 13 bases align to TRBD2. The V gene's germline CDR1 is MNHEY and CDR2 SVGEGT. After removal of 0 bases from V and 5 bases from J, the junction contained 2 bases not matched to a gene. The CDR3 covers 16 residues. The CDR3 DNA reads TGTGCCAGCAGTTACTCACTAGCGGGAGGGCAAGATACGCAGTATTTT. Translation: CASSYSLAGGQDTQYF.

This clonotype occurred many times. The V and J genes are TRBV5-1 and TRBJ2-3, with D perhaps TRBD1 or TRBD2 (5 bases each). V was clipped by 5 bases and J by 1 base, with 17 bases between them. The CDR3 length is 16 residues. Germline V gene sequence: CDR1 SGHRS, CDR2 YFSETQ. The CDR3 reads CASRPGLASRTDTQYF. CDR3 DNA: TGCGCCAGCAGACCAGGGCTAGCTTCCCGCACAGATACGCAGTATTTT.

This clonotype was detected many times. V is TRBV10-3 and J is TRBJ2-1; TRBD2 matches at 7 bases. There are 14 residues in the CDR3. The J segment lost 4 bases and the V segment lost 7 bases, leaving 7 bases of the junction unmatched. CDR1 is ENHRY, CDR2 SYGVKD, per germline. The CDR3 nucleotides read TGTGCCATCACCCCTAGCGGTAGATACAATGAGCAGTTCTTC. It encodes CAITPSGRYNEQFF.

This clonotype has ten or more counts. The chain employs TRBV5-6 and TRBJ2-1; 9 positions agree with TRBD2. Germline assignment: CDR1 SGHDT and CDR2 YYEEEE. CDR3 length: 18 residues. With 4 bases clipped from V and 0 bases from J, the junction kept 11 bases outside the gene matches. DNA for the CDR3: TGTGCCAGCAGCCGGACTAGCGCCGGTCTGAGCTCCTACAATGAGCAGTTCTTC. Translation: CASSRTSAGLSSYNEQFF.

This clonotype was found many times. V and J are TRBV27 and TRBJ1-1; D remains unclear. Trimming left V 5 bases short and J 5 bases short, with 12 bases between. Germline lookup yields CDR1 MNHEY and CDR2 SMNVEV (reference sequence). The CDR3 runs 13 residues. In DNA, the CDR3 is TGTGCCAGCAGTCTAGGACTGACAACTGAAGCTTTCTTT. It is translated as CASSLGLTTEAFF.